Below are 30 T cell receptor beta chains sequenced from a single sample in a study of vaccination effects on CD4 cells after COVID-19. The antigens of these receptors remain unknown. Data came from immunoSEQ multiplex PCR; TCRdb stores just in-frame clones and leaves some out. The data hold 35,000 to 45,000 clones, with 76% observed a single time. It was after around eleven days of culture that CD4+ T cells were isolated. This individual tested PCR-positive for SARS-CoV-2 infection between March and December 2020. Participants got two doses of BNT162b2 or mRNA-1273 vaccine. The starting material was CD4+ T cells from PBMCs cultured without peptide, obtained after COVID-19 vaccination. The source is a human donor who had a prior SARS-CoV-2 infection.

The CDR3 sequence is CASAPENTEAFF. Here the CDR3 DNA reads TGTGCCAGCGCTCCAGAGAACACTGAAGCTTTCTTT. V usage is TRBV18 and J usage is TRBJ1-1; the D is unclear. The CDR3 is 12 amino acids. Germline V gene lookup returns CDR1 KGHSH and CDR2 LQKENI. Between the trimmed V and J ends, which lost 8 bases and 1 base, there was a span of 8 bases.

This chain connects TRBV18 to TRBJ2-2, with D tentatively TRBD1 (5 bases). Trimming took 0 bases from V and 4 from J, leaving 18 bases between them. From germline, CDR1 is KGHSH and CDR2 LQKENI. This CDR3 region has 18 residues. The CDR3 protein is CASSPPITQSGITGELFF. In DNA form, the CDR3 reads TGTGCCAGCTCACCACCCATTACCCAATCAGGGATCACCGGGGAGCTGTTTTTT.

The rearrangement joins TRBV6-1 to TRBJ2-5; D ambiguous. CDR3 length: 14 residues. Germline V CDR1 and CDR2: MNHNS, SASEGT. V lost 3 bases and J lost 5, with 13 bases in between. CDR3 nucleotide sequence: TGTGCCAGCAGTGAGCGACCTCTGGGGGAGACCCAGTACTTC. Residues: CASSERPLGETQYF.

This clone has a handful of counts. The chain couples TRBV19 to TRBJ1-2; TRBD1 matches at 10 bases. The CDR3 contains 15 residues. Germline V lookup: CDR1 LNHDA, CDR2 SQIVND (reference sequence). The V and J ends lost 3 bases and 3 bases, in that order; junction bases with no gene match: 4. As DNA, the CDR3 is TGTGCCAGTAGTATCAGGACAGGGGGTGACTATGGCTACACCTTC. Protein product: CASSIRTGGDYGYTF. Full variable domain (outside the CDR3, taken from reference TRBV19 and TRBJ1-2): DGGITQSPKYLFRKEGQNVTLSCEQNLNHDAMYWYRQDPGQGLRLIYYSQIVNDFQKGDIAEGYSVSREKKESFPLTVTSAQKNPTAFYLCASSIRTGGDYGYTFGSGTRLTVV.

This clone was found once. The CDR3 region has the DNA TGTGCCAGCAGTAGATGGACAACCCCGTACTTC. This encodes CASSRWTTPYF. The V call is TRBV25-1, the J call TRBJ2-7, with D perhaps matching TRBD1 (5 bases). This CDR3 has 11 residues. Germline V lookup: CDR1 MGHDK, CDR2 SYGVNS. V was cut by 5 bases and J by 12 bases, with 14 bases left in between.

This chain uses TRBV3-1 (or the pseudogene TRBV3-2) with TRBJ1-1; D ambiguous. This CDR3 comprises 14 residues. V lost 4 bases, J lost 1 base, and 10 bases lay in between. Germline values: CDR1 LGHDT, CDR2 YNNKEL (reference sequence). CDR3 residues: CASSLPERNTEAFF. CDR3 sequence (DNA): TGTGCCAGCAGCCTGCCAGAGAGGAACACTGAAGCTTTCTTT.

V gene TRBV11-3 combines with J gene TRBJ1-1; D possibly corresponds to TRBD1 (6 bases). The CDR3 sequence is 17 residues long. Trimming removed 1 base from V and 0 bases from J, with 15 bases in between. Per germline, CDR1 SGHNT and CDR2 YENEEA. CDR3 DNA sequence: TGTGCCAGCAGCTTAGTACTCACGGGGGCAGTGAACACTGAAGCTTTCTTT. Its translation is CASSLVLTGAVNTEAFF.

V usage is TRBV18 and J usage is TRBJ1-4; D unclear. This CDR3 spans 17 amino acids. CDR1 KGHSH and CDR2 LQKENI come from the germline V gene. Trimming cost V 3 bases and J 4 bases, with 18 bases left between them. The CDR3, as DNA: TGTGCCAGCTCACCTGGTCTCCCGGCTTGGCTTAATGAAAAACTGTTTTTT. Protein sequence: CASSPGLPAWLNEKLFF. The complete variable domain, with remaining parts taken from reference TRBV18 and TRBJ1-4, reads NAGVMQNPRHLVRRRGQEARLRCSPMKGHSHVYWYRQLPEEGLKFMVYLQKENIIDESGMPKERFSAEFPKEGPSILRIQQVVRGDSAAYFCASSPGLPAWLNEKLFFGSGTQLSVL.

V gene TRBV7-2 combines with J gene TRBJ1-5, with D unclear. The CDR3 runs to 13 residues. The V gene's germline CDR1 is SGHTA and CDR2 FQGNSA. V lost 6 bases to trimming and J lost 8 bases, with 14 bases between them. CDR3 sequence: CASRMDSSEPQHF. The DNA for the CDR3 is TGTGCCAGCAGAATGGACTCTAGTGAGCCCCAGCATTTT.

The gene calls are TRBV27 and TRBJ2-1, with 10 nucleotides matching TRBD2. CDR3 size: 14 residues. CDR1 MNHEY and CDR2 SMNVEV come from the germline V gene (reference sequence). V lost 7 bases and J lost 5; bases outside the gene matches: 5. DNA of the CDR3: TGTGCCAGCATTAGGACTAGCGGTAACAATGAGCAGTTCTTC. Translating it yields CASIRTSGNNEQFF.

This clone is medium-sized. This chain joins TRBV12-3 or TRBV12-4 and TRBJ2-7, with D unclear. The CDR3 consists of 11 residues. V was pared by 5 bases and J by 6 bases, with 8 bases between. CDR3 region: CASSRTGEQYF. DNA of the CDR3: TGTGCCAGCAGTCGGACGGGCGAGCAGTACTTC.

The V and J genes are TRBV11-3 and TRBJ2-5; D ambiguous. The CDR3 totals 12 residues. V lost 6 bases and J 5 bases, leaving 10 bases between the germline ends. Germline values: CDR1 SGHNT, CDR2 YENEEA. As DNA, the CDR3 is TGTGCCAGCAGTCGACGGTGGGAGACCCAGTACTTC. Translating it yields CASSRRWETQYF.

J is TRBJ2-5 and V is TRBV9; D possibly matches TRBD1 or TRBD2 (7 bases each). The CDR3 contains 14 residues. Germline CDR1 is SGDLS and CDR2 is YYNGEE. V lost 1 base and J 5 bases, leaving 12 bases between the germline ends. The CDR3 DNA follows: TGTGCCAGCAGCGTATCAGGGGGGGTGGAGACCCAGTACTTC. As protein: CASSVSGGVETQYF.

In this sample, this clone turned up a few times. V is TRBV18 and J is TRBJ2-2; TRBD2 agrees at 8 bases. V trimming: 5 bases; J trimming: 5 bases; junction bases outside the gene matches: 10. In germline, CDR1 is KGHSH, CDR2 LQKENI. The CDR3 runs to 16 residues. The CDR3 sequence: CASSRKREPGTGELFF. CDR3 DNA sequence: TGTGCCAGCTCAAGAAAGCGGGAGCCGGGTACCGGGGAGCTGTTTTTT.

CDR3 residues: CASSSPGSLGGADTQYF. The CDR3 region has the DNA TGTGCCAGCAGCTCACCGGGTAGTCTTGGGGGAGCGGATACGCAGTATTTT. The chain is built from TRBV7-9 and TRBJ2-3; either TRBD1 or TRBD2 may fit D (5 bases each). The V end was cut by 4 bases, the J end by 6 bases, with 23 bases between. The germline V gene has CDR1 SEHNR and CDR2 FQNEAQ (reference sequence). The CDR3 covers 17 residues.

The chain combines TRBV12-5 with TRBJ1-5, with a weak D call TRBD1 (6 bases). V lost 4 bases and J 0 bases, leaving 16 bases between the germline ends. This CDR3 has 17 residues. In germline, CDR1 is LGHNT, CDR2 FRNRAP. CDR3 sequence (DNA): TGTGCTAGTGGTTCCCGAGGACAGCCGGATAGCAATCAGCCCCAGCATTTT. Amino acid sequence: CASGSRGQPDSNQPQHF. Based on the CDR3 plus reference TRBV12-5 and TRBJ1-5, the full variable domain is DARVTQTPRHKVTEMGQEVTMRCQPILGHNTVFWYRQTMMQGLELLAYFRNRAPLDDSGMPKDRFSAEMPDATLATLKIQPSEPRDSAVYFCASGSRGQPDSNQPQHFGDGTRLSIL.

This clone was counted between two and nine times. V gene TRBV7-9 combines with J gene TRBJ2-1, with 8 bases that match TRBD2. Germline V gives CDR1 SEHNR, CDR2 FQNEAQ (reference sequence). The CDR3 contains 18 residues. V shed 2 bases, J shed 10 bases, and the junction held 19 bases outside the gene matches. CDR3 protein: CASSLWGAAGDFYTEQFF. The CDR3 DNA reads TGTGCCAGCAGCTTATGGGGTGCAGCGGGGGACTTTTATACCGAGCAGTTCTTC.

The J gene is TRBJ2-7, the V gene TRBV21-1; TRBD2, the table's D call, was not compared with the DNA. TRBV21-1 is a known pseudogene. The CDR3 length is 19 residues. Written as DNA, the CDR3 is TGTGCCAGCAGCAGATACCCGGGACTAGCGGGAGGGCCCTCAAGGGAGCAGTACTTC. It codes for CASSRYPGLAGGPSREQYF.

The V gene is TRBV7-2, the J gene TRBJ2-7, with a possible D match to TRBD2 (5 bases). Germline values: CDR1 SGHTA, CDR2 FQGNSA. Trimming removed 2 bases at V and 0 bases at J, with 23 bases between. This CDR3 is 19 amino acids long. CDR3 sequence: CASSLWVRGPTHLSYEQYF. CDR3 sequence (DNA): TGTGCCAGCAGCTTATGGGTCCGAGGGCCGACACACCTCTCCTACGAGCAGTACTTC.

This clone was observed a few times. The rearrangement uses TRBV10-3 and TRBJ1-5; 7 nucleotides agree with TRBD1. Germline loops: CDR1 ENHRY, CDR2 SYGVKD. The CDR3 is 13 residues long. The J segment lost 0 bases and the V segment lost 11 bases, leaving 4 bases of the junction unmatched. The CDR3 DNA reads TGTGCCGTCGGGACAGATAGCAATCAGCCCCAGCATTTT. Its translation: CAVGTDSNQPQHF.

The chain combines TRBV7-2 with TRBJ1-2; a possible D gene is TRBD1 (6 bases). The V end was cut by 5 bases, the J end by 3 bases, with 16 bases between. This CDR3 has 15 residues. Germline values: CDR1 SGHTA, CDR2 FQGNSA. The CDR3 region is CASSTRGGSDYGYTF. CDR3 bases: TGTGCCAGCAGCACCAGAGGGGGGTCGGACTATGGCTACACCTTC.

The rearrangement uses TRBV6-5 and TRBJ1-2; tentative D call: TRBD1 (5 bases). This CDR3 is 14 amino acids long. Trimming shortened V by 6 bases and J by 8 bases, and 19 bases separated the two germline ends. Germline V gene lookup returns CDR1 MNHEY and CDR2 SVGAGI. Here the CDR3 DNA reads TGTGCCAGCAGACCTGACAGAAACCTGGGAGGCTACACCTTC. Translation gives CASRPDRNLGGYTF.

This clone appeared once. The chain links TRBV11-3 to TRBJ2-5, with a tentative D call TRBD2 (7 bases). Per germline, CDR1 SGHNT and CDR2 YENEEA. With 1 base removed from V and 4 bases from J, the gap between germline ends came to 16 bases. This CDR3 contains 16 residues. CDR3 in amino acids: CASSLGPAGAGETQYF. In DNA, the CDR3 is TGTGCCAGCAGCTTAGGGCCTGCGGGGGCAGGAGAGACCCAGTACTTC.

V and J are TRBV5-1 and TRBJ1-2; 11 bases agree with TRBD1. With 0 bases clipped from V and 4 bases from J, the junction kept 5 bases outside the gene matches. Germline CDR1 is SGHRS and CDR2 is YFSETQ. CDR3 length: 16 residues. The CDR3: CASSLVRGQGAYGYTF. CDR3 nucleotide sequence: TGCGCCAGCAGCTTGGTTCGCGGACAGGGGGCCTATGGCTACACCTTC.

In its sample, this clone was seen once. The chain carries TRBV5-1 and TRBJ1-1; the D is unclear. Trimming stripped 2 bases from V and 0 bases from J, with 8 bases between. The CDR3 totals 14 residues. Per the germline V gene, CDR1 is SGHRS and CDR2 is YFSETQ. CDR3: CASSFPDLNTEAFF. The CDR3, as DNA: TGCGCCAGCAGCTTTCCAGACTTGAACACTGAAGCTTTCTTT.

This chain connects TRBV11-3 to TRBJ2-3, with D uncertain. The CDR3 length is 13 residues. Germline CDR1 and CDR2: SGHNT and YENEEA. V shed 3 bases and J shed 0 bases, with 4 bases lying between them. The CDR3 DNA is TGTGCCAGCAGCTTTGATAGCACAGATACGCAGTATTTT. Its protein is CASSFDSTDTQYF.

The V call is TRBV3-1 (or the pseudogene TRBV3-2), the J call TRBJ2-1; no clear D gene. V dropped 2 bases and J dropped 8 bases, with 7 bases sitting between them. The length of the CDR3 is 12 residues. The germline gives CDR1 LGHDT, CDR2 YNNKEL (reference sequence). CDR3 coding DNA: TGTGCCAGCAGCCAACTTGGCGATGAGCAGTTCTTC. Translated, it gives CASSQLGDEQFF.

The chain joins TRBV2 to TRBJ1-3; D not certain. V was clipped by 3 bases and J by 4 bases, with 7 bases between them. The V gene's germline CDR1 is SNHLY and CDR2 FYNNEI. The CDR3 runs 13 residues. The CDR3 nucleotides read TGTGCCAGCAGTGAGAGAGAAGGAAACACCATATATTTT. Its translation: CASSEREGNTIYF.

This sequence joins TRBV27 and TRBJ2-3; D call uncertain. The CDR3 has 13 residues. Germline V gives CDR1 MNHEY, CDR2 SMNVEV (reference sequence). V lost 7 bases and J lost 2, with 10 bases in between. CDR3 residues: CASKRIITDTQYF. The DNA for the CDR3 is TGTGCCAGCAAGAGAATTATCACAGATACGCAGTATTTT.

This rearrangement joins TRBV11-2 to TRBJ2-1; 8 bases are a match to TRBD2. The CDR3 contains 16 residues. J gave up 3 bases and V 1 base, and 5 bases lay outside the gene matches. The germline gives CDR1 SGHAT, CDR2 FQNNGV. CDR3 coding DNA: TGTGCCAGCAGCTTAGGATCTAGCGGGTACTACAATGAGCAGTTCTTC. It translates to CASSLGSSGYYNEQFF.